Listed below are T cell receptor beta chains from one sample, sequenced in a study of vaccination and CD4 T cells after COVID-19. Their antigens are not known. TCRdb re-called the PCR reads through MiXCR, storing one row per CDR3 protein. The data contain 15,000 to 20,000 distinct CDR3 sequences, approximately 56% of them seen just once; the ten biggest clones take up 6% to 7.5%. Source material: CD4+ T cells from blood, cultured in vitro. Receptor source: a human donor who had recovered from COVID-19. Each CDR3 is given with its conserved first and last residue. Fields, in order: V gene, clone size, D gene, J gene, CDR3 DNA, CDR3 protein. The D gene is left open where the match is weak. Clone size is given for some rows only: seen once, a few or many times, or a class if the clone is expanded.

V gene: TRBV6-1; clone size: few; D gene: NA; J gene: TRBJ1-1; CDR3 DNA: TGTGCCAGCAGAGAGGGGCTTTACACTGAAGCTTTCTTT; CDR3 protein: CASREGLYTEAFF
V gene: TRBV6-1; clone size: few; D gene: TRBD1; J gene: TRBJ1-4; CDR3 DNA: TGTGCCAGCAGGGGACAGACAACTAATGAAAAACTGTTTTTT; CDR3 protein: CASRGQTTNEKLFF
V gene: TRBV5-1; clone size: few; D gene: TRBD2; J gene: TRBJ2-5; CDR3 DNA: TGCGCCAGCAGCTCTAGATCTAGCGGGAGGGAAGAGACCCAGTACTTC; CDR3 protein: CASSSRSSGREETQYF
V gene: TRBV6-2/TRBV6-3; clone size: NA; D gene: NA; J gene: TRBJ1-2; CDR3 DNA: TGTGCCGGAACATTTCGGGGGGCGCCTCCTTCCTATGGCTACACCTTC; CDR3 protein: CAGTFRGAPPSYGYTF
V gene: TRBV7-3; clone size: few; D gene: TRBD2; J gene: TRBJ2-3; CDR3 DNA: TGTGCCAGCAGCTTACTAGCGGGGGTAAGCACAGATACGCAGTATTTT; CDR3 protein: CASSLLAGVSTDTQYF
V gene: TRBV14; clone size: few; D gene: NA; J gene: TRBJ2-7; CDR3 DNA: TGTGCCAGCAGCAAAAGCGGCATTTCCGAGCAGTACTTC; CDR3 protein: CASSKSGISEQYF
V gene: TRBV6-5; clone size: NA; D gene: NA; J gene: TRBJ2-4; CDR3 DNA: TGTGCCAGCAGTTACACATCGGGACTTTTTGACATTCAGTACTTC; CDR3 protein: CASSYTSGLFDIQYF
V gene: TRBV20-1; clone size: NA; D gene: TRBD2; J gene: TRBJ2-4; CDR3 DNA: TGCAGTGCCCGGACTAGGTCGGCCAAAAACATTCAGTACTTC; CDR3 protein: CSARTRSAKNIQYF
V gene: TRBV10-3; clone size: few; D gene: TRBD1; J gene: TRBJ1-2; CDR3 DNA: TGTGCCATCAGTGACAGGGGGCTTGGCTACACCTTC; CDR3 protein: CAISDRGLGYTF
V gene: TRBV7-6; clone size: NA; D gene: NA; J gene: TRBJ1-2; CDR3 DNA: TGTGCCAGCAGCTTATTGGGTAGCTATGGCTACACCTTC; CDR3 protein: CASSLLGSYGYTF
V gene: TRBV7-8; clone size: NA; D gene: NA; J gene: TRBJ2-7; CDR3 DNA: TGTGCCAGCAGCTTAACCGGCGAGTACGAGCAGTACTTC; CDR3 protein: CASSLTGEYEQYF
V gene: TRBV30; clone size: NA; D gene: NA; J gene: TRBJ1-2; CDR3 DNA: TGTGCCTGGAGTTGGGGCAGCCTGAGCCTCTTCTATGGCTACACCTTC; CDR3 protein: CAWSWGSLSLFYGYTF
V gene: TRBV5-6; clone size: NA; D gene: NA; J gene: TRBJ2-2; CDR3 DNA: TGTGCCAGCAGCTACTCTTTCCTCACCGGGGAGCTGTTTTTT; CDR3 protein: CASSYSFLTGELFF
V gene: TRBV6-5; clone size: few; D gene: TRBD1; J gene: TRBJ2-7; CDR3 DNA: TGTGCCAGCAGTTACCCCGGACAGGCAAGCTACGAGCAGTACTTC; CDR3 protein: CASSYPGQASYEQYF
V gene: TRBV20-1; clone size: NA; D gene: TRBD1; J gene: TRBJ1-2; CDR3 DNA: TGCAGTGCTAGAGATTTGGTAACAGGGGGTACCCATGGCTACACCTTC; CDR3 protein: CSARDLVTGGTHGYTF
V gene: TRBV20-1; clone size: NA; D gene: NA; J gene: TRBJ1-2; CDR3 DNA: TGCAGTGCCCTGCCCAACCCCGCGGCCCGAGGCTACACCTTC; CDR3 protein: CSALPNPAARGYTF
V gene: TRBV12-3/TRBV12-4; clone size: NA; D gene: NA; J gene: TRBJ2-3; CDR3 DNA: TGTGCCAGCAGTTATTCTATGACGAGTAACGTCGATACGCAGTATTTT; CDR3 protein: CASSYSMTSNVDTQYF
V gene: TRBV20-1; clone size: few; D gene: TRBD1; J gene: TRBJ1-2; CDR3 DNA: TGCAGTGCTAGAGACCCAGGGGGGGCGGACTATGGCTACACCTTC; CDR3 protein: CSARDPGGADYGYTF
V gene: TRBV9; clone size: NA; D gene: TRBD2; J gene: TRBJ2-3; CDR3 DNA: TGTGCCAGCAGCGTAGATAGCGGGAGGGCAGGAGATACGCAGTATTTT; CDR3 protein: CASSVDSGRAGDTQYF
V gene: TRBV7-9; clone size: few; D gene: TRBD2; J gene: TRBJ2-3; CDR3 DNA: TGTGCCAGCAGCTTGGGGACTAGCGGGGATACGCAGTATTTT; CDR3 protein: CASSLGTSGDTQYF
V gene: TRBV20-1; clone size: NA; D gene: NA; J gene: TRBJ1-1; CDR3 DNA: TGCAGTGCTAGAAAGGGCGGGGGTACTGAAGCTTTCTTT; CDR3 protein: CSARKGGGTEAFF
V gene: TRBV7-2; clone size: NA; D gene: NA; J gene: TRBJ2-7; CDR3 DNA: TGTGCCAGCAGCTTAGGCTACAACTACGAGCAGTACTTC; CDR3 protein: CASSLGYNYEQYF
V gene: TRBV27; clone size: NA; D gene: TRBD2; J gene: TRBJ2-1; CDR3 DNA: TGTGCCAGCAGTTTGAAGCGGGGGAATGAGCAGTTCTTC; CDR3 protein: CASSLKRGNEQFF
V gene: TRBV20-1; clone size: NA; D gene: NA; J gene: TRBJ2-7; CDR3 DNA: TGCAGTGCTAGAGATGTAGGGTACGAGCAGTACTTC; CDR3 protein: CSARDVGYEQYF
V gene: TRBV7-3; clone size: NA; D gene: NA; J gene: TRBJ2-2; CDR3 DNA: TGTGCCAGCAGCTTGACAGCTAATTACGCGAACACCGGGGAGCTGTTTTTT; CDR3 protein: CASSLTANYANTGELFF
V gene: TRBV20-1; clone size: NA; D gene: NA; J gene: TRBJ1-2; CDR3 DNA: TGCAGTGCTAGAGAAGGGCCCCGACCTGGCTACACCTTC; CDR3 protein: CSAREGPRPGYTF
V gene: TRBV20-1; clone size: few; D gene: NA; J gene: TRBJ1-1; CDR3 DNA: TGCAGTGCTAGAGTAGGCACTCTGGGCACTGAAGCTTTCTTT; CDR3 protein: CSARVGTLGTEAFF
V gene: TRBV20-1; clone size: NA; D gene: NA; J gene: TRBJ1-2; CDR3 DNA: TGCAGTGCTACCCGGACTGAAGCATATGGCTACACCTTC; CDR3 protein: CSATRTEAYGYTF
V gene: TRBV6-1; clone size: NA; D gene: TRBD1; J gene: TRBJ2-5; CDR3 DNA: TGTGCCAGCAAGGTGGACACAGGGGCAGAGACCCAGTACTTC; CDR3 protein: CASKVDTGAETQYF
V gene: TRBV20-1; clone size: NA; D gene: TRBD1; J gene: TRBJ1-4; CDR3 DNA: TGCAGTGCCCCGGGACAGGGGGCAGGAATTGAAAAACTGTTTTTT; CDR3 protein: CSAPGQGAGIEKLFF
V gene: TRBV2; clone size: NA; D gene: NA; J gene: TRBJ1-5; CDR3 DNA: TGTGCCAGCAGTGAAGATGTTCAGCCCCAGCATTTT; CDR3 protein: CASSEDVQPQHF